This TCR beta chain derives from a study of T cell repertoires in cytomegalovirus infection. Whole-study context: TCR beta signatures that were public indicated CMV infection and matching HLA type.

This clonotype showed up just a few times. The germline V gene encodes CDR1 SQVTM and CDR2 ANQGSEA. The CDR3 extends over 16 amino acids. V shed 0 bases and J shed 0 bases, with 12 bases lying between them. TCRdb called the reads again in MiXCR, with one record for every CDR3 protein. Of nearly 550,000 distinct CDR3 sequences in the sample, 15% to 20% were seen once. The sequenced material came from CD8+ T cells from PBMCs. This clonotype was obtained from a human donor in good health (CMV status not recorded). Some clones in this sample may be carry-over from other donors' samples. V and J are TRBV29-1 and TRBJ2-1, with no clear D. In DNA form, the CDR3 reads TGCAGCGTTGAAGATCAGGATACTCCCTCCTACAATGAGCAGTTCTTC. It encodes CSVEDQDTPSYNEQFF.